This T cell receptor beta chain was captured by sequencing in a study of response to subunit inactivated influenza vaccine (dated by TCRdb to 2017 to 2018). The study in broad terms: To follow how T cells responded to a trivalent subunit inactivated influenza vaccine, the researchers relied on deep quantitative profiling of the T cell receptor repertoire. What the work shows at the level of the full study, not this receptor alone: It was suggested by the authors that each seasonal influenza vaccination may recruit only a limited number of new T cells.

Library preparation was by RT-PCR. The sequencer listed for this sample is Illumina HiSeq 2500. The public reads were reprocessed in TCRdb via fastp at Q25 and MiXCR, keeping in-frame beta chains. One record per CDR3 amino acid sequence lists the most common genes and DNA. The sample contains 500,000 to 550,000 distinct CDR3 sequences, less than 8% of them found a single time. Approximately 12% of the sample comes from the top ten. The CDR1 and CDR2 encoded by the germline V gene are SGHVS and FQNEAQ. Including the terminal cysteine and phenylalanine, the CDR3 comprises 16 residues. Solely the CDR3 DNA is kept, with 48 bases framed from the first base. Between the V and J ends, shortened by 2 bases and 2 bases respectively, the junction contains 12 bases. This clonotype was seen ten or more times. Its binding antigen is unknown. No base quality values were provided; no much bigger clone lies one nucleotide off.

This sequence was found in a man between 50 and 75 years old who received an inactivated influenza vaccine. Donor details come from another sample of the same person, matched by shared clones. The V and J segments used are TRBV7-8 and TRBJ2-2, with the D gene too uncertain to name. The material was PBMCs from blood, obtained roughly 24 months after vaccination. The CDR3 region: CASSLIGGPNTGELFF. The nucleotide sequence is given as TGTGCCAGCAGCTTAATCGGCGGCCCTAACACCGGGGAGCTGTTTTTT.